The 19 T cell receptor beta chains below come from one sample, sequenced in a study of cytomegalovirus exposure and HLA in healthy donors. Vbeta (60) and Jbeta (13) primers were used in the PCR. The repertoire was sequenced with immunoSEQ multiplex PCR; TCRdb's copy has only in-frame clones and lacks some. The repertoire holds around 100,000 clones, with approximately 64% as singletons. Material: PBMCs. Every receptor here comes from a human donor in good health.

V is TRBV4-1 and J is TRBJ2-7, with D possibly matching TRBD1 (5 bases). In germline, CDR1 is MGHRA, CDR2 YSYEKL. The CDR3 is 13 amino acids. V dropped 4 bases and J dropped 2 bases, with 9 bases sitting between them. CDR3: CASSPRGTYEQYF. CDR3 coding DNA: TGCGCCAGCAGCCCTAGGGGTACCTACGAGCAGTACTTC.

The rearrangement joins TRBV18 to TRBJ1-5; 8 positions match TRBD1. Trimming cost V 2 bases and J 6 bases; bases outside gene matches: 6. Germline-derived CDR1 and CDR2 are KGHSH and LQKENI. This CDR3 contains 15 residues. The CDR3 loop is CASSPGQGAGQPQHF. In DNA form, the CDR3 reads TGTGCCAGCTCACCAGGGCAGGGGGCAGGTCAGCCCCAGCATTTT.

This clone has just a few counts. The CDR3 loop is CASSGGLAVRSSYEQYF. DNA for the CDR3: TGTGCCAGCAGCGGGGGACTAGCGGTTCGTAGCTCCTACGAGCAGTACTTC. The rearrangement links TRBV5-5 to TRBJ2-7, with 11 bases matching TRBD2. The junction had 9 bases not matched to a gene; V was cut back by 4 bases and J by 0 bases. The CDR3 covers 17 residues. Germline V gives CDR1 SGHKS, CDR2 YYEKEE (reference sequence).

Of note for this clone: At the DNA level, this CDR3 is encoded by other sequences in the same sample as well. This sequence joins TRBV6-1 and TRBJ1-4, with 8 bases that match TRBD1. J gave up 8 bases and V 1 base, and 3 bases lay outside the gene matches. Germline lookup yields CDR1 MNHNS and CDR2 SASEGT. This CDR3 comprises 14 residues. The CDR3 DNA reads as TGTGCCAGCAGTGAAGGGACAGGGAGCGAAAAACTGTTTTTT. Amino acids: CASSEGTGSEKLFF.

This clone was picked up a small number of times. V usage is TRBV27 and J usage is TRBJ1-2; D is uncertain. The CDR3 length is 15 residues. Germline V gene lookup returns CDR1 MNHEY and CDR2 SMNVEV (reference sequence). Trimming shortened V by 5 bases and J by 4 bases, and 17 bases separated the two germline ends. CDR3 loop: CASSVHGDIPYGYTF. CDR3 nucleotides: TGTGCCAGCAGTGTACATGGCGACATACCCTATGGCTACACCTTC.

This clone has a handful of counts. This chain joins TRBV10-1 and TRBJ2-1; 8 bases line up with TRBD1. The V segment lost 0 bases and the J segment 12 bases; nucleotides outside the gene matches: 10. Per germline, CDR1 WNHNN and CDR2 SYGVQD (reference sequence). This CDR3 is built from 15 residues. CDR3 coding DNA: TGCGCCAGCAGTGAGTCGCCCAGGGGGCCAGTAGCGCAGTTCTTC. It codes for CASSESPRGPVAQFF.

This clone was detected a few times. V gene TRBV7-9 combines with J gene TRBJ2-3; 7 bases fit TRBD2. The CDR3 extends over 15 amino acids. The germline gives CDR1 SEHNR, CDR2 FQNEAQ (reference sequence). Trimming cost V 7 bases and J 0 bases; bases outside gene matches: 7. CDR3 protein: CASMLRELSTDTQYF. DNA of the CDR3: TGTGCCAGCATGCTGCGGGAGTTGAGCACAGATACGCAGTATTTT.

This clone was seen only once. The rearrangement joins TRBV7-9 to TRBJ2-1, with 8 bases aligning to TRBD1. V dropped 1 base and J dropped 5; count of bases not matched to a gene: 4. Germline V gene lookup returns CDR1 SEHNR and CDR2 FQNEAQ (reference sequence). This CDR3 region has 15 residues. CDR3 nucleotides: TGTGCCAGCAGCTTAGTCGGGACAGGTGACAATGAGCAGTTCTTC. This sequence encodes CASSLVGTGDNEQFF.

In its sample, this clone is medium-sized. The chain carries TRBV27 and TRBJ2-1; tentative D call: TRBD2 (6 bases). Between the trimmed V and J ends, which lost 11 bases and 2 bases, there was a span of 10 bases. Germline assignment: CDR1 MNHEY and CDR2 SMNVEV (reference sequence). This CDR3 contains 12 residues. CDR3 sequence reads: CASGTAYNEQFF. Written as DNA, the CDR3 is TGTGCCTCCGGGACTGCCTACAATGAGCAGTTCTTC.

The chain has TRBV20-1 and TRBJ2-3; no definite D call. Germline CDR1 reads DFQATT; CDR2 reads SNEGSKA (reference sequence). V dropped 3 bases and J dropped 5 bases, with 6 bases sitting between them. The CDR3 covers 11 residues. In DNA, the CDR3 is TGCAGTGCTAGTTCCGTAGATACGCAGTATTTT. Translating it yields CSASSVDTQYF.

The rearrangement joins TRBV2 to TRBJ2-5; D not resolved. The end of the DNA aligns better with TRBJ2-7, so the J call may be wrong. This CDR3 spans 15 amino acids. Germline V gene sequence: CDR1 SNHLY, CDR2 FYNNEI. The DNA for the CDR3 is TGTGCCAGCAGTGAATTCCGCGCGGTAACCTACGAGCAGTACTTC. Translated, it gives CASSEFRAVTYEQYF.

This rearrangement joins TRBV19 to TRBJ2-2, with TRBD2 identical over 13 bases. After removal of 4 bases from V and 1 base from J, the junction contained 0 bases not matched to a gene. The germline CDR1 and CDR2 sequences are LNHDA and SQIVND (reference sequence). The CDR3 is made up of 16 amino acids. In DNA form, the CDR3 reads TGTGCCAGTAGTAGGACTAGCGGGAGGAACACCGGGGAGCTGTTTTTT. It is translated as CASSRTSGRNTGELFF.

The chain is built from TRBV10-1 and TRBJ1-1; D may be TRBD1 (6 bases). The CDR3 extends over 11 amino acids. Trimming stripped 6 bases from V and 8 bases from J, with 10 bases between. From germline, CDR1 is WNHNN and CDR2 SYGVQD (reference sequence). In nucleotides, the CDR3 is TGCGCCAGCAGCACCGGGACAGAAGCTTTCTTT. This translates into CASSTGTEAFF.

V usage is TRBV11-3 and J usage is TRBJ2-5; maybe TRBD2 (5 bases). This CDR3 is built from 13 residues. The V end was cut by 0 bases, the J end by 6 bases, with 8 bases between. Germline CDR1 SGHNT, CDR2 YENEEA. This CDR3 reads CASSLDLGKTQYF. The CDR3, as DNA: TGTGCCAGCAGCTTAGATCTCGGGAAGACCCAGTACTTC.

This chain uses TRBV19 with TRBJ1-1; D ambiguous. Trimming cost V 4 bases and J 1 base, with 13 bases left between them. The CDR3 runs 15 residues. The germline V gene encodes CDR1 LNHDA and CDR2 SQIVND (reference sequence). CDR3: CASSTPLRTNTEAFF. The CDR3 DNA follows: TGTGCCAGTAGTACCCCTCTGCGCACGAACACTGAAGCTTTCTTT.

V and J are TRBV19 and TRBJ1-1; 9 bases match TRBD1. Germline V gene lookup returns CDR1 LNHDA and CDR2 SQIVND (reference sequence). J gave up 13 bases and V 6 bases, and 6 bases lay outside the gene matches. This CDR3 spans 11 amino acids. In nucleotides, the CDR3 is TGTGCCAGTAGCCGGGACAGGGAGCATTTCTTT. Protein sequence: CASSRDREHFF.

This clone has only a few counts. This chain uses TRBV19 with TRBJ1-1, with 7 bases that match TRBD1. Trimming cost V 3 bases and J 5 bases; bases outside gene matches: 9. Germline V gene lookup returns CDR1 LNHDA and CDR2 SQIVND (reference sequence). This CDR3 region has 15 residues. CDR3 protein: CASSMEEGALTEAFF. In DNA, the CDR3 is TGTGCCAGTAGTATGGAAGAGGGGGCGCTTACTGAAGCTTTCTTT.

The table lists this clone with a few counts. The V gene is TRBV2, the J gene TRBJ2-1; 12 nucleotides match TRBD2. The CDR3 runs 14 residues. The ends lost 7 bases at V and 6 bases at J; junction bases unmatched: 4. CDR1 and CDR2 from the germline V gene are SNHLY and FYNNEI. CDR3 protein: CASILAGGGNEQFF. The DNA for the CDR3 is TGTGCCAGCATTCTAGCGGGAGGGGGCAATGAGCAGTTCTTC.

The table lists this clone with a few counts. The V call is TRBV28, the J call TRBJ2-7; TRBD1 aligns across 8 bases. The V segment lost 6 bases and the J segment 3 bases; nucleotides outside the gene matches: 10. The CDR3 is made up of 15 amino acids. From germline, CDR1 is MDHEN and CDR2 SYDVKM. The CDR3: CASRVSGTGYYEQYF. The CDR3 nucleotides are TGTGCCAGCAGGGTGTCCGGGACAGGCTACTACGAGCAGTACTTC. Together with reference TRBV28 and TRBJ2-7, the CDR3 gives the full variable domain: DVKVTQSSRYLVKRTGEKVFLECVQDMDHENMFWYRQDPGLGLRLIYFSYDVKMKEKGDIPEGYSVSREKKERFSLILESASTNQTSMYLCASRVSGTGYYEQYFGPGTRLTVT.